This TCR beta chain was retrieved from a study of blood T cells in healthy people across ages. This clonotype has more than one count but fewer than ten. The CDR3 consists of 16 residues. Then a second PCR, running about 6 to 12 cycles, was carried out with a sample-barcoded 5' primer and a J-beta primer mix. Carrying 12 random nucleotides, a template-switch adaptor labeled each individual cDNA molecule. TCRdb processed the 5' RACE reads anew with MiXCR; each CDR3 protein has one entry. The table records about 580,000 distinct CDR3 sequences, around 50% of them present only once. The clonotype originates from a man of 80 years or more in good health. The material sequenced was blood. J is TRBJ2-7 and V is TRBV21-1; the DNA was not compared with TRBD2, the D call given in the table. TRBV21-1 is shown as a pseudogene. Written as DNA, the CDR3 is TGTGCCAGCAGCTTACCGACTAGCGGGGGATTATACGAGCAGTACTTC. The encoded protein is CASSLPTSGGLYEQYF.